The clone carrying this T cell receptor (beta chain) occurred once. Patients sequenced had flow cytometry evidence of CD8+CD57+ cell expansion. The data were taken from a study of CD8+CD57+ T cells in acquired aplastic anemia. Using genomic DNA as the template, TCR beta VDJ and CDR3 profiling was carried out. TCRdb analysed the reads with MiXCR anew, one entry per CDR3 protein. The data hold about 270,000 distinct CDR3 sequences, with less than 85% observed a single time. This TCR was sampled from a human donor with aplastic anemia. Sequenced material: sorted CD4+, CD8+, or CD8+CD57+ T cells (not recorded which) from PBMCs.

CDR3 region: CASSMGGASYNEHLHF. DNA for the CDR3: TGTGCCAGTAGTATGGGGGGGGCCTCCTACAATGAGCACCTCCACTTT. V and J are TRBV19 and TRBJ1-6, with a possible D match to TRBD1 (6 bases). The CDR3 is 16 amino acids. From germline, CDR1 is LNHDA and CDR2 SQIVND (reference sequence). V dropped 3 bases and J dropped 15 bases, with 24 bases sitting between them.